What follows describes a single T cell receptor beta chain. The target antigen is unknown. V dropped 8 bases and J dropped 7 bases, with 17 bases sitting between them. Germline CDR1 is LNHDA and CDR2 is SQIVND (reference sequence). The CDR3 is 13 residues long. These data originate in a study of cytomegalovirus exposure and HLA in healthy donors. Study summary: There were 85 million or so unique TCRs (from HLA-typed donors) in an early data release. Study observations and caveats: Cytomegalovirus status was reportedly diagnosed by the classifier with high sensitivity and specificity. Associated with HLA alleles at 0.05 false discovery rate in a later analysis were 16,951 TCR beta sequences.

PCR amplification relied on 60 Vbeta primers (plus 13 Jbeta primers). Using immunoSEQ multiplex PCR, the repertoire was profiled, and TCRdb retains in-frame clones only, with some absent. The sample carries some 150,000 clones, over 75% recorded once. The chain is built from TRBV19 and TRBJ1-1; unclear D gene. Sequenced input: PBMCs. The sequence was obtained from a man aged 25 to 45 in good health and CMV-seronegative. The CDR3: CASLGGWLDEAFF. CDR3 in DNA: TGTGCCAGTCTCGGAGGGTGGTTAGATGAAGCTTTCTTT.